This is a list of T cell receptor beta chains from one sample in a study of CD8+ T cells in alopecia areata. Here immunoSEQ multiplex PCR was the method, and the copy in TCRdb shows in-frame clones only, minus some. The repertoire includes 100,000 to 150,000 clones, about 59% of them detected once, and more than 5% sits in the top ten. The material was CD4+ T cells sorted from blood, obtained at week 4, from a patient treated with tofacitinib. These receptor sequences come from a human donor with alopecia areata. The CDR3 runs from the conserved cysteine through the conserved F or W.

>TRBV2|TRBJ1-2
CASSELDNYGYTF
>TRBV29-1|TRBJ2-2
CSVAKSTGELFF
>TRBV5-4|TRBJ2-3
CASSAVAGTHGATQYF
>TRBV2|TRBJ2-4
CASSDAQGKNIQYF
>TRBV7-2|TRBJ1-1
CASSSIGAGKTEAFF
>TRBV30|TRBJ1-5
CAWSLTGGDQPQHF
>TRBV5-6|TRBJ2-1
CASSLRGGVGNEQFF
>TRBV29-1|TRBJ2-5
CSAIHSDRRETQYF
>TRBV19|TRBJ2-6
CASSPRIHSGANVLTF
>TRBV18|TRBJ2-5
CASSPLAFQGAQETQYF